The rows below give T cell receptor beta chains drawn from one sample of a study of Ad26.COV2.S vaccination and SARS-CoV-2 variants. The repertoire was sequenced with immunoSEQ multiplex PCR; TCRdb's copy has only in-frame clones and lacks some. The sample contains about 390,000 clones, 88% of which appear only once. The sequencing used peripheral blood, collected in a trial of Ad26.COV2.S vaccine versus placebo. The receptors were gathered from a person aged 18 to 59 who received the Ad26.COV2.S COVID-19 vaccine or a placebo. The CDR3 runs from the conserved cysteine through the conserved F or W. A D gene is named only where the DNA matches it firmly. Clone sizes are given selectively: once, few, many, or a class where the clone is expanded.

CDR3 length,V gene,clone size,D gene,J gene,CDR3 DNA,CDR3 protein
14,TRBV7-8,NA,NA,TRBJ2-3,TGTGCCAGCAAGAGCGGCGCTAGCACAGATACGCAGTATTTT,CASKSGASTDTQYF
11,TRBV2,NA,NA,TRBJ1-2,TGTGCCAGCTGGTGGCGAAATGGCTACACCTTC,CASWWRNGYTF
14,TRBV15,NA,TRBD1,TRBJ1-4,TGTGCCACTTGCCGGGACAGGGCAAATGAAAAACTGTTTTTT,CATCRDRANEKLFF
14,TRBV6-5,once,TRBD1,TRBJ2-1,TGTGCCAGCAAGAGTACGACAGGGGGCAGTGAGCAGTTCTTC,CASKSTTGGSEQFF
17,TRBV3-1/TRBV3-2,NA,TRBD1,TRBJ1-2,TGTGCCAGCAGCAACCAGGTGGGGACAGGGACGAACTATGGCTACACCTTC,CASSNQVGTGTNYGYTF
15,TRBV7-2,NA,TRBD1,TRBJ2-2,TGTGCCAGCAGCTTAGACAGGGGATACACCGGGGAGCTGTTTTTT,CASSLDRGYTGELFF
15,TRBV4-1,NA,NA,TRBJ1-2,TGCGCCAGCAGCCAAGATCCGGGGGGAACCTATGGCTACACCTTC,CASSQDPGGTYGYTF
14,TRBV7-9,NA,NA,TRBJ1-1,TGTGCCAGCAGCTCCGGGACAAAAGGCACTGAAGCTTTCTTT,CASSSGTKGTEAFF
12,TRBV19,NA,NA,TRBJ1-2,TGTGCCAGTAGTATAGGGGTTGGCGGCTACACCTTC,CASSIGVGGYTF
16,TRBV5-4,NA,TRBD2,TRBJ2-1,TGTGCCAGCAGCTTGGCAGCGGGGGGGCCTAACAATGAGCAGTTCTTC,CASSLAAGGPNNEQFF
14,TRBV3-1/TRBV3-2,NA,NA,TRBJ2-7,TGTGCCAGCAGCCACGGGGGCAGCTCCTACGAGCAGTACTTC,CASSHGGSSYEQYF
15,TRBV10-3,NA,TRBD2,TRBJ2-5,TGTGCCATCAGTGAGTCAGCGGGGGAGAAAGAGACCCAGTACTTC,CAISESAGEKETQYF